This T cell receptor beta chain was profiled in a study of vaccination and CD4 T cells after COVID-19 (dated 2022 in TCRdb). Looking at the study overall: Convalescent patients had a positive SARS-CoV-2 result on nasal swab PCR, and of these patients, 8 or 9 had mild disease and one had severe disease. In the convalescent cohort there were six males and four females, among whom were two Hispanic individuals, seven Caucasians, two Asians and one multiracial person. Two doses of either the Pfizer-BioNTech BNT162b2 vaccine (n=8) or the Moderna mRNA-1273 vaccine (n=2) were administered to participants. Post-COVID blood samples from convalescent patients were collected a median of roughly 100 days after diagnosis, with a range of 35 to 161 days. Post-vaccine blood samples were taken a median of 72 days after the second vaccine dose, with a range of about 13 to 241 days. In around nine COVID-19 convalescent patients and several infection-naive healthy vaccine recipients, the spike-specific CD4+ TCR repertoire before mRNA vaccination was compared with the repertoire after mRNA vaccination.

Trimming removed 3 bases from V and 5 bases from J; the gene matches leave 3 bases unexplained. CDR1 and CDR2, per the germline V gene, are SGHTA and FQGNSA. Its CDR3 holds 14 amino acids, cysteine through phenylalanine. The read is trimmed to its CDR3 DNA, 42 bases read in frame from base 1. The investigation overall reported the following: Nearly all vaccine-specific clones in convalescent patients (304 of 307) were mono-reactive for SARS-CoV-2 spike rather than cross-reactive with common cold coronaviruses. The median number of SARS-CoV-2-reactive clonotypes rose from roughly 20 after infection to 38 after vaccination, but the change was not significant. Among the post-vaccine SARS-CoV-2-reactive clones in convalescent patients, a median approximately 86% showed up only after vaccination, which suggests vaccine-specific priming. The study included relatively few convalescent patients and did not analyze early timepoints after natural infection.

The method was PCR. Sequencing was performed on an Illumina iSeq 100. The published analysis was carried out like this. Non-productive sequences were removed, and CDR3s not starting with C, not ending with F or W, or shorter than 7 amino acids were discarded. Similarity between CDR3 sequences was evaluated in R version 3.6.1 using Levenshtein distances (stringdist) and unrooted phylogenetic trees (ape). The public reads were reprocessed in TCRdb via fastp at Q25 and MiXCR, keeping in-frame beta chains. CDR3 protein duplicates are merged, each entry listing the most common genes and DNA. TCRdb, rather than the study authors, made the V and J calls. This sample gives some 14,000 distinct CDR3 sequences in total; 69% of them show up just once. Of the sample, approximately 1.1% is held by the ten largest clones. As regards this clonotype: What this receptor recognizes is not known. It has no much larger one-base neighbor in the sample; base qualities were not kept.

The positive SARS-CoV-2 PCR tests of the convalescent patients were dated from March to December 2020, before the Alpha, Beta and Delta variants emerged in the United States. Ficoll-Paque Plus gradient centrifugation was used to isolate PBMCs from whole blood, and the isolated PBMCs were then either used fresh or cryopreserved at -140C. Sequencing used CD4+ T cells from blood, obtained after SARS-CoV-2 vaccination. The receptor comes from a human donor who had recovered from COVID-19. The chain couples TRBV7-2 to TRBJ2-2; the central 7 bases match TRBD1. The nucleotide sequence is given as TGTGCCAGCAGCTTCGGGGACAGAACCGGGGAGCTGTTTTTT. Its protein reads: CASSFGDRTGELFF.